This TCR beta chain stems from a study of cytomegalovirus exposure and HLA in healthy donors. The CDR3 covers 15 residues. Trimming removed 3 bases from V and 2 bases from J; junction bases left unmatched: 5. Germline CDR1 SGHRS, CDR2 YFSETQ. In regard to this clone: Its matching antigen is unknown.

General observations from the study: First-cohort TCR clusters were later found to tend to co-occur in the 120 or so validation repertoires.

The method was immunoSEQ multiplex PCR; TCRdb's version includes in-frame clones alone and lacks a portion of them. Of 150,000 to 200,000 clones detected, around 85% appear once; the ten largest clones hold roughly 15%. The chain links TRBV5-1 to TRBJ2-5, with TRBD2 matching over 9 bases. Sequencing was carried out using PBMCs. The sequence derives from a man younger than 30 in good health and CMV-seropositive. In DNA, the CDR3 is TGCGCCAGCAGCTATAGCGGGGGTTCGCAAGAGACCCAGTACTTC. Translation: CASSYSGGSQETQYF.